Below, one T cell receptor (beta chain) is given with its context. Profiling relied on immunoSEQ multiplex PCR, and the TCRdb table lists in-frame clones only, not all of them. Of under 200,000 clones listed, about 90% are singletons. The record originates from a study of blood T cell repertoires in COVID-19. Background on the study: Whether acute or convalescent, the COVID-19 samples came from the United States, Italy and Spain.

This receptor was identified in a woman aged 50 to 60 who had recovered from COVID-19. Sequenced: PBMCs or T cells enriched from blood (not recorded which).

CDR3 region: CASSLEAGTNTEAFF. The CDR3 nucleotides read TGTGCCAGCAGCTTAGAGGCGGGCACGAACACTGAAGCTTTCTTT. The chain combines TRBV7-8 with TRBJ1-1, with unresolved D. The germline V gene encodes CDR1 SGHVS and CDR2 FQNEAQ. V was clipped by 1 base and J by 1 base, with 10 bases between them. The CDR3 contains 15 residues.